Listed below are T cell receptor beta chains from one sample, sequenced in a study of beta chain features in type 1 diabetes. Profiling relied on immunoSEQ multiplex PCR, and the TCRdb table lists in-frame clones only, not all of them. The table has just under 150,000 clones, 13% seen once. The specimen was central memory CD4+ T cells from blood. Source of these receptors: a man in his late teens or twenties with type 1 diabetes. Both conserved end residues are part of each CDR3. The D gene is left open where the match is weak. Not all rows give a size; the values are once, few, many and, for expanded clones, a class.

CDR3 length	V gene	J gene	D gene	clone size	CDR3 protein	CDR3 DNA
15	TRBV18	TRBJ2-7	.	.	CASSPPARAEGEQYF	TGTGCCAGCTCACCGCCGGCCAGGGCGGAGGGCGAGCAGTACTTC
16	TRBV29-1	TRBJ2-3	TRBD2	few	CSVSGTSGASTDTQYF	TGCAGCGTTTCTGGGACTAGCGGGGCTAGCACAGATACGCAGTATTTT
11	TRBV20-1	TRBJ1-1	.	few	CSREVNTEAFF	TGCTCCCGGGAGGTGAACACTGAAGCTTTCTTT
16	TRBV25-1	TRBJ1-2	.	.	CASSPRGPVGDYGYTF	TGTGCCAGCAGTCCCCGGGGTCCTGTTGGGGACTATGGCTACACCTTC
14	TRBV2	TRBJ2-2	.	.	CASSEGAYTGELFF	TGTGCCAGCAGTGAGGGGGCGTACACCGGGGAGCTGTTTTTT
14	TRBV19	TRBJ2-2	TRBD1	few	CASSPQGVTGELFF	TGTGCCAGTAGTCCACAGGGGGTCACCGGGGAGCTGTTTTTT
14	TRBV6-5	TRBJ2-7	.	few	CASSSPREAYEQYF	TGTGCCAGCAGTTCCCCAAGGGAGGCGTACGAGCAGTACTTC
14	TRBV5-1	TRBJ1-1	TRBD1	.	CASSSGQVNTEAFF	TGCGCCAGCAGCTCGGGACAGGTGAACACTGAAGCTTTCTTT
13	TRBV6-1	TRBJ1-2	.	few	CASSKDRNYGYTF	TGTGCCAGCAGTAAGGACAGAAACTATGGCTACACCTTC
14	TRBV2	TRBJ1-1	TRBD1	.	CASSGQGWSAEAFF	TGTGCCAGCAGTGGACAGGGATGGAGCGCTGAAGCTTTCTTT
12	TRBV30	TRBJ2-3	.	many	CAWRESTDTQYF	TGTGCCTGGAGGGAATCAACAGATACGCAGTATTTT
12	TRBV28	TRBJ1-5	.	few	CASSFGNQPQHF	TGTGCCAGCAGTTTTGGCAATCAGCCCCAGCATTTT
12	TRBV7-9	TRBJ1-1	.	many	CASSLGVRQAFF	TGTGCCAGCAGCTTAGGGGTAAGACAAGCTTTCTTT
14	TRBV25-1	TRBJ2-5	TRBD1	few	CASLDRGVSETQYF	TGTGCCAGCCTCGACAGGGGAGTTTCAGAGACCCAGTACTTC
15	TRBV29-1	TRBJ2-7	.	.	CSVEEALGRGGEQYF	TGCAGCGTTGAAGAAGCGCTCGGGAGAGGGGGCGAGCAGTACTTC
15	TRBV4-1	TRBJ1-2	.	few	CASSQDGGFSYGYTF	TGCGCCAGCAGCCAAGATGGGGGGTTCTCCTATGGCTACACCTTC
13	TRBV30	TRBJ1-5	.	.	CAWAPGKDQPQHF	TGTGCCTGGGCCCCGGGCAAGGATCAGCCCCAGCATTTT
13	TRBV30	TRBJ2-7	.	few	CAWSVRPLAEQYF	TGTGCCTGGAGTGTACGGCCTTTGGCCGAGCAGTACTTC
16	TRBV7-8	TRBJ2-3	TRBD1	.	CASSFFRTGRTDTQYF	TGTGCCAGCAGCTTCTTTAGGACAGGACGCACAGATACGCAGTATTTT
16	TRBV7-2	TRBJ2-3	.	.	CASSPTGLQGTDTQYF	TGTGCCAGCAGCCCTACGGGACTTCAGGGCACAGATACGCAGTATTTT
13	TRBV30	TRBJ1-3	.	few	CAWSAGHGNTIYF	TGTGCCTGGAGTGCAGGGCACGGAAACACCATATATTTT
13	TRBV28	TRBJ2-2	.	.	CASSLRVTGELFF	TGTGCCAGCAGTTTAAGAGTCACCGGGGAGCTGTTTTTT
13	TRBV29-1	TRBJ1-4	.	.	CSVVRGRGEKLFF	TGCAGCGTTGTTCGGGGGCGCGGTGAAAAACTGTTTTTT
13	TRBV29-1	TRBJ1-1	.	few	CSAVRGPNTEAFF	TGCAGCGCCGTCAGGGGACCGAACACTGAAGCTTTCTTT
15	TRBV9	TRBJ1-3	.	.	CASSQWGSSGNTIYF	TGTGCCAGCAGCCAGTGGGGAAGCTCTGGAAACACCATATATTTT
13	TRBV18	TRBJ2-7	.	few	CASSSGNTYEQYF	TGTGCCAGCTCATCTGGGAATACCTACGAGCAGTACTTC
11	TRBV18	TRBJ1-2	.	.	CASSDQYGYTF	TGTGCCAGCTCAGATCAGTATGGCTACACCTTC
13	TRBV11-2	TRBJ2-1	.	few	CASSQGTVNEQFF	TGTGCCAGCAGCCAGGGAACCGTCAATGAGCAGTTCTTC